The rows below give T cell receptor beta chains drawn from one sample of a study of a mutant IDH1 vaccine in newly diagnosed glioma. Generated by immunoSEQ multiplex PCR, the TCRdb table keeps only in-frame clones and is missing some. The table has under 35,000 clones, around 87% seen once. No antigen is known for these receptors. The material sequenced was PBMCs, taken from a glioma patient whose treatment included an IDH1 peptide vaccine. These receptor sequences come from a young man with glioma. Each CDR3 is given without its conserved first and last residue. Each record gives: V gene, J gene, CDR3 protein.

TRBV4-2	TRBJ2-3	ASSQTGLAGADTQY
TRBV6-1	TRBJ1-5	ASSQNSNQPQH
TRBV19	TRBJ2-1	ASSPDRSSYNEQF
TRBV5-1	TRBJ1-1	ASSPEGRKTEAF
TRBV1	TRBJ2-7	TSSQGGLAASSYEQY
TRBV9	TRBJ1-4	ASSGRGWNEKLF
TRBV6-5	TRBJ2-2	ASRTDRANTGELF
TRBV6-6	TRBJ1-3	ATSDPGNTIY
TRBV30	TRBJ2-1	AWSVERHYNEQF
TRBV30	TRBJ2-7	AWAGGFGYEQY
TRBV2	TRBJ2-7	ASSEGVSYEQY
TRBV5-1	TRBJ2-2	ASSLVPLGNTGELF
TRBV7-9	TRBJ2-1	ASSLGGPYNEQF
TRBV14	TRBJ1-1	ASSQDPGTAYSKAF
TRBV29-1	TRBJ1-2	SVRHNGYT